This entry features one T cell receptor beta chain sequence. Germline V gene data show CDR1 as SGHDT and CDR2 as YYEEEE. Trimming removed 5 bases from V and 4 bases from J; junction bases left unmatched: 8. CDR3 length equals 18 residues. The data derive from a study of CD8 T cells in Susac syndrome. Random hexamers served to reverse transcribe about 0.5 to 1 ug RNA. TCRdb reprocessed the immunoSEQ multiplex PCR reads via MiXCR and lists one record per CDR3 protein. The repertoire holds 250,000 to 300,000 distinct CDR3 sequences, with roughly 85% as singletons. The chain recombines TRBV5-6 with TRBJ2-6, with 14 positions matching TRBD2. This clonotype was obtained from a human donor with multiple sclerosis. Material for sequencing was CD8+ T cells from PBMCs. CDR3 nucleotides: TGTGCCAGCAGTAGACCGGGACTAGCGGGAGTGGGGGCCAACGTCCTGACTTTC. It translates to CASSRPGLAGVGANVLTF.